These T cell receptor beta chains were read from a single sample in a study of blood T cells in healthy people across ages. TCRdb fed the 5' RACE reads into MiXCR, producing one record per CDR3 protein. The sample consists of over a million distinct CDR3 sequences, 40% to 45% of them appearing once. Sequencing used blood. Source of these receptors: an older woman in good health. Both conserved end residues are trimmed from each CDR3. The D gene is left open where the match is weak.

13,.,TRBV5-1,TRBJ2-2,ASSFLSGNTGELF
14,TRBD2,TRBV9,.,ASSVHSGSSYNEQY
10,TRBD2,TRBV7-9,TRBJ2-5,AGSGDRETQY
16,.,TRBV4-2,TRBJ2-1,ASSPNPGAWAELNEQF
11,.,TRBV20-1,TRBJ2-4,SASLTAEGIQY
12,TRBD1,TRBV13,TRBJ2-7,ASSSRGTGGEQY
12,.,TRBV10-3,TRBJ2-5,AISELVAEETQY
13,.,TRBV20-1,TRBJ2-5,SAKKTGSVGETQY
14,.,TRBV15,.,ATSRVGPGAAYEQY
12,.,TRBV7-8,TRBJ1-1,ASSLTDTLGTAF
10,TRBD1,TRBV20-1,TRBJ1-6,SAGDSGSPLH
10,.,TRBV28,TRBJ2-3,ASRQNGPTQY
16,TRBD1,TRBV29-1,TRBJ2-1,SVEGGTGATFSYNEQF
12,.,TRBV6-6,TRBJ1-4,ASSYPWLGEKLF
13,.,TRBV6-1,TRBJ2-3,ASSIDTSGTDTQY
13,.,TRBV11-1,TRBJ2-7,ASSLAFKTAYEQY
13,.,TRBV20-1,TRBJ2-1,SAPPGAALYNEQF
10,.,TRBV20-1,TRBJ2-1,SARVGYNEQF
11,TRBD1,TRBV15,TRBJ1-2,ATSRGQGEGYT
12,TRBD1,TRBV5-1,TRBJ2-7,ASRDRPSSYEQY
13,TRBD1,TRBV25-1,TRBJ1-4,ASSDWDRGREKLF
14,TRBD1,TRBV12-3/TRBV12-4,TRBJ2-3,ASSPNRGFNTDTQY
9,.,TRBV30,TRBJ2-3,AGTQTDTQY
20,TRBD2,TRBV7-9,TRBJ2-1,ASSPYQLPGLAGVLSYNEQF
12,TRBD1,TRBV6-5,TRBJ1-1,ASSYTDRGSEAF
15,.,TRBV12-3/TRBV12-4,TRBJ2-6,ASSLALQDSGANVLT
13,TRBD2,TRBV27,TRBJ2-3,ASSFWRELTDTQY
9,.,TRBV29-1,TRBJ2-7,SVAGGLEQY
13,TRBD1,TRBV2,TRBJ2-7,ASRREGQGGYEQY
10,.,TRBV28,TRBJ1-2,ACGGGNYGYT
15,.,TRBV7-6,.,ASSLIIGDNSYNEQY
11,TRBD1,TRBV20-1,TRBJ1-5,SARRTGGQPQH
11,.,TRBV24-1,TRBJ2-7,ATSDLGSHEQY
12,TRBD2,TRBV5-1,TRBJ2-7,ASRTSGITYEQY
15,TRBD2,TRBV10-3,TRBJ2-2,AIRRTSGYKDTGELF
13,.,TRBV6-6,TRBJ1-1,ASSPQGGRDTEAF
11,TRBD1,TRBV29-1,TRBJ2-1,SAGQGPAVEQF
12,.,TRBV4-1,TRBJ1-4,ASSQPANLEKLF
14,TRBD2,TRBV20-1,TRBJ2-5,SATLPGTSGRGEQY
11,.,TRBV20-1,.,SAREVYKETQY
10,.,TRBV3-1,TRBJ1-4,ASRGSRGKLF
15,TRBD2,TRBV5-1,TRBJ2-4,ASTSYLAVGRLNIQY
10,.,TRBV29-1,TRBJ1-2,SAGTSGSGYT
12,.,TRBV15,TRBJ2-5,ATSRTRQGNEQY
13,.,TRBV27,TRBJ1-6,ASKSRGRNNSPLH
15,TRBD2,TRBV28,TRBJ2-7,ASSFKTSPPNSYEQY
12,TRBD2,TRBV5-1,TRBJ2-5,ASSFGGDGETQY
13,.,TRBV7-2,TRBJ2-1,ASSFLREMGNEQF
15,TRBD1,TRBV20-1,.,SAREPRTGVSKNIQY
12,TRBD2,TRBV7-9,TRBJ2-1,ASRSLAGANGQF
10,.,TRBV29-1,TRBJ2-3,SAGTVGDTQY
13,TRBD2,TRBV29-1,TRBJ2-3,SVETSGTSTDTQY
12,.,TRBV12-3/TRBV12-4,TRBJ1-2,ASSLDSPNYGYT
12,.,TRBV20-1,TRBJ2-1,SARGTGAHDEQF
13,TRBD2,TRBV2,TRBJ2-5,ASRLRLAGEIGQY
12,TRBD2,TRBV20-1,TRBJ2-7,SARKSGRVVEQY
13,.,TRBV20-1,TRBJ2-5,SARAPKRPQETQY
14,.,TRBV27,TRBJ2-3,ASSLSGFTSTDTQY